The present T cell receptor (beta chain) was sequenced within a study of T-cell memory formation after mild COVID-19. Across the study: The TCR clusters were mostly specific to one donor.

Study observations and caveats: Cross-reactive memory appears to have joined, as suggested by some responding clones showing up in pre-infection memory. Whether day 37 second-wave clones are SARS-CoV-2-specific was not confirmed. CD4/CD8 balance characterized clones contracting day 15 to 85, and CD4+ skew characterized later expanders.

TCRdb processed the 5' RACE reads anew with MiXCR; each CDR3 protein has one entry. The sample lists around 320,000 distinct CDR3 sequences; roughly an eighth were seen once. This clonotype was recorded a few times. The antigen is not known. The sequence came from a man between 18 and 29 years old who had mild COVID-19 (a few samples of this study predate the infection). Cell type and time point are not known. Sequenced material: PBMCs or a T cell subset sorted from them (not recorded which).

The CDR3 DNA reads as TGTGCCAGCAGCGTCCTAGCGTTGGGCACAGATACGCAGTATTTT. Translating it yields CASSVLALGTDTQYF. The genes are TRBV9 and TRBJ2-3, with a possible D match to TRBD2 (6 bases). The CDR3 totals 15 residues. Per the germline V gene, CDR1 is SGDLS and CDR2 is YYNGEE. V was cut by 2 bases and J by 1 base, with 11 bases left in between.